This TCR beta chain was recovered during a study of HIV-infected patients and healthy controls (dated by TCRdb to the mid-2010s). Concerning the study at large: After three months of therapy, CD4 counts in about 90% of the 16 patients increased to a modest but significant degree while remaining below normal ranges. The question the study tested was whether immune perturbation and reconstitution could be captured by deep TCR repertoire sequencing of small blood samples from HIV patients. CD8 counts did not change consistently during early therapy, while the CD4:CD8 ratio increased slightly. An undetectable viral load was attained by 11 of 16 patients by the second bleed and by all patients after a further year of therapy. Relative to controls, total CDR3 counts per chain did not differ significantly, and patients lacked overall T-cell lymphocytopenia. What the work shows at the level of the full study, not this receptor alone: Oligoclonality may be reflected in the significantly higher mean Gini indices of HIV-infected repertoires compared with controls. A major limit on how widely the findings apply, in the view of the authors, was that only sixteen HIV-infected individuals were processed. The dynamics of distinct T-cell subpopulations could not be separated, and sequencing depth was restricted, because whole blood was used. Mean usage differed significantly between HIV-infected patients and controls for eight alpha and eight beta V genes. The observed differences in diversity could not be explained by the slight differences in age and sex profiles between the study cohorts. More CDR3s were shared between individuals among healthy controls than among HIV+ patients, as measured by Jaccard index and by the count of highly shared sequences. Roughly threefold more distinct CDR3s and higher Shannon diversity were observed in healthy control repertoires than in untreated HIV+ repertoires. The study did not determine donor HLA types. Rare events from HIV-infected data received too much weight under size-matching, and comparisons were complicated by unequal numbers of distinct sequences between patients and controls. In size-matched repertoire data, the apparent post-therapy recovery of the Gini index in HIV-infected patients was not replicated. Most CMV-associated CDR3s became more frequent during therapy, although their change was not significant, whereas HIV-associated CDR3s showed a significant decrease in frequency. Alpha-chain CDR3s from MAIT cells occurred at high frequency in healthy controls but were severely depleted in HIV+ repertoires. The pairing of alpha and beta chains was not determined in the samples.

In its sample, this clonotype was seen many times. Its antigen is still unknown. No base quality values were provided; no much bigger clone lies one nucleotide off. Around 510 ng RNA was reverse transcribed with SuperScript III using primers against the alpha and beta constant regions. Separate alpha and beta chain libraries were made by chain-specific third strand synthesis with multiplexing indices. In the protocol, all rearrangements within a chain were amplified with a single primer pair so that primer bias was avoided, and molecular barcodes were added to each cDNA molecule. T4 RNA Ligase 1 joined purified cDNA to a 5' RACE adapter that carried a random hexamer and the SP2 sequencing primer site. The authors primed second strand synthesis from the SP2 site with Phusion polymerase and used slow temperature ramps to favor optimal annealing. The 12-nucleotide barcode on each molecule comprised two random hexamer sequences, both introduced before amplification and concatenated. A brief initial PCR introduced P5 and P7 adapter elements together with a second index, and an approximately 25-cycle amplification PCR using P5s and P7 primers was subsequently performed. In total the libraries went through roughly 26 PCR cycles, after which the libraries were quantified on a Qubit, sized on a Bioanalyzer, and diluted to 4 nM. Sequencing of the normalized libraries was performed on an Illumina MiSeq with 2 x 250 paired-end kits. Into approximately 9.7 ul Tris-Cl, the reverse transcription reactions were eluted following cleanup on MinElute columns. Adapter ligations were incubated for about 22 hours at 16 degrees C and subsequently purified with AMPure XP beads at a 1:1 ratio. As for the original processing: Demultiplexed FASTQ files were processed with a modified Decombinator by which V, J, insert and barcode information was output. Sequences that shared a barcode but differed from the dominant sequence were treated as errors and discarded, and barcodes were clustered at Levenshtein distance 3 and counted to estimate the original cDNA molecules. The R packages ineq, vegan, igraph and RCytoscape were used for downstream analyses, with IMGT nomenclature and CDR3 definitions applied. To avoid skew from clonal expansion, each TCR was counted once, and V gene usage was computed over distinct sequences. Similarity networks connected unique CDR3 amino acid sequences within a donor whenever two sequences differed by a single Levenshtein edit. Published HIV-specific CDR3s (fewer than 100 alpha, 600 to 900 beta) and CMV-specific CDR3s (13 alpha, some 230 beta) were assembled and queried against the repertoires. Lower sequence numbers were not the cause of the decreased diversity in patients, as random subsampling to size-matched repertoires showed. The public sequencing data were trimmed at Q25 with fastp and processed into clonotypes with MiXCR by TCRdb, which kept only in-frame beta chains. Rows with a matching CDR3 protein are joined into one entry that keeps the most common DNA and genes. The V and J calls shown here were made by TCRdb, not taken from the authors' results. The sample yields around 9,800 distinct CDR3 sequences; 7% to 7.5% were counted once. The top ten hold approximately 35% of the sample.

There are 13 amino acids in the CDR3, from cysteine to phenylalanine inclusive. Just the 39-base CDR3 DNA is kept, in frame starting at base 1. The germline V gene encodes CDR1 SGHRS and CDR2 YFSETQ. A distance of 13 bases separates the germline ends of V and J, which lose 5 bases and 6 bases respectively. Since whole blood was used without any cell fractionation, the repertoire reflected all peripheral T cells in unsorted form. For RNA extraction, an approximately 2.7 ml sample of peripheral blood was drawn into Tempus tubes. The study enrolled HIV-infected adults who had not yet received antiretroviral therapy and were about to begin treatment, and it processed the first sixteen eligible patients. Treatment interruptions were among the grounds for excluding patients from enrollment, as were febrile or AIDS-related illness, tumors, hepatitis B or C coinfection, immunomodulatory therapy and recent vaccination. Residual genomic DNA was removed with the TURBO-DNase kit and globin mRNA was depleted with GLOBINclear. Pretreatment blood from HIV-infected patients was collected just before antiretroviral therapy was started.

Source: blood, taken before antiretroviral therapy. Recombination joined TRBV5-1 with TRBJ2-3, with no confidently assigned D gene. The clonotype comes from an adult with HIV infection. The CDR3 here reads CASRLGLSDTQYF. The DNA reads TGCGCCAGCAGACTCGGTCTGAGCGATACGCAGTATTTT.